These 19 T cell receptor beta chains were all obtained from the same sample, sequenced in a study of molecular identifiers for immune sequencing clone quantification. TCRdb re-called the PCR reads with MiXCR, one entry per CDR3 protein. Among nearly 650,000 distinct CDR3 sequences, about 25% were seen once, and the ten largest hold 0.6% to 0.9%. Material for sequencing was naive CD8+ T cells from blood, with Jurkat cell RNA spiked in. This sample's subset: FACS-sorted CD8+CD4-CCR7+CD45RA+ naive T cells. The receptor source for this set is a human donor in good health. Some libraries in this study had Jurkat cell RNA spiked in.

This clonotype was seen many times. This sequence joins TRBV5-1 and TRBJ2-7, with TRBD2 matching 11 bases. After removal of 4 bases from V and 0 bases from J, the junction contained 6 bases not matched to a gene. Germline values: CDR1 SGHRS, CDR2 YFSETQ. The CDR3 covers 16 residues. CDR3 in DNA: TGCGCCAGCAGCCTACTAGCGGGGGCAAGCTCCTACGAGCAGTACTTC. Protein sequence: CASSLLAGASSYEQYF.

Turning to this clonotype: Because the CDR3 is missing its conserved closing phenylalanine or tryptophan, this is likely a read error. This chain connects TRBV30 to TRBJ1-2, with D maybe TRBD1 (5 bases). This CDR3 has 13 amino acids. Trimming removed 0 bases at V and 8 bases at J, with 13 bases between. Germline V gene lookup returns CDR1 GTSNPN and CDR2 SVGIG (reference sequence). The CDR3 nucleotides are TGTGCCTGGAGTGTAAGTGCCAGGGACGGCTACACCTAC. This encodes CAWSVSARDGYTY.

This clonotype was observed a few times. The V and J genes are TRBV7-6 and TRBJ2-2; D possibly uses TRBD1 or TRBD2 (6 bases each). CDR1 SGHVS and CDR2 FNYEAQ come from the germline V gene. The V and J ends lost 1 base and 6 bases respectively, with 9 bases between them. The CDR3 spans 14 residues. The CDR3: CASSLVGGSGELFF. The CDR3 coding sequence is TGTGCCAGCAGCTTAGTAGGGGGGTCCGGGGAGCTGTTTTTT. Filled out from reference TRBV7-6 and TRBJ2-2, the complete variable domain reads GAGVSQSPRYKVTKRGQDVALRCDPISGHVSLYWYRQALGQGPEFLTYFNYEAQQDKSGLPNDRFSAERPEGSISTLTIQRTEQRDSAMYRCASSLVGGSGELFFGEGSRLTVL.

Many counts were recorded for this clonotype. The chain has TRBV14 and TRBJ1-5; a weak D match, TRBD1 (6 bases). The germline CDR1 and CDR2 sequences are SGHDN and FVKESK. Trimming took off 1 base at V and 7 bases at J, with 8 bases between the two ends. This CDR3 region has 13 residues. CDR3 sequence (DNA): TGTGCCAGCAGCCAAGGGGGGGCGCAGCCCCAGCATTTT. Its translation: CASSQGGAQPQHF.

This clonotype was found many times. The chain employs TRBV12-3 or TRBV12-4 and TRBJ2-3; D is unresolved. The CDR3 sequence is 12 residues long. V lost 7 bases to trimming and J lost 2 bases, with 7 bases between them. The CDR3 region is CASISPTDTQYF. As DNA, the CDR3 is TGTGCCAGCATTAGCCCCACAGATACGCAGTATTTT.

This clonotype was seen only a few times. V is TRBV7-9 and J is TRBJ2-7; no definite D call. The germline V and J ends were trimmed by 7 bases and 1 base, with 14 bases remaining between them. CDR3 length: 14 residues. CDR1 is SEHNR, CDR2 FQNEAQ, per germline (reference sequence). The chain's CDR3 is CASTDRTVSYEQYF. CDR3 DNA sequence: TGTGCCAGCACCGACCGGACGGTTTCCTACGAGCAGTACTTC.

In this sample, this clonotype turned up many times. The chain has TRBV2 and TRBJ1-1; no firm D call. The CDR3 runs to 14 residues. Germline V CDR1 and CDR2: SNHLY, FYNNEI. V was trimmed by 4 bases and J by 0 bases, leaving 9 bases between them. The CDR3 sequence: CASSVWGVNTEAFF. CDR3 bases: TGTGCCAGCAGTGTTTGGGGAGTGAACACTGAAGCTTTCTTT.

This clonotype was observed many times. The chain is built from TRBV29-1 and TRBJ2-1, with D perhaps TRBD1 (6 bases). V lost 6 bases to trimming and J lost 7 bases, with 19 bases between them. The CDR3 runs to 14 residues. Per the germline V gene, CDR1 is SQVTM and CDR2 is ANQGSEA. CDR3 in amino acids: CSVTTNRDANEQFF. The DNA of the CDR3 is TGCAGCGTGACAACCAACAGGGATGCGAATGAGCAGTTCTTC.

This clonotype turned up a few times. The rearrangement uses TRBV19 and TRBJ1-5; D may be TRBD1 (5 bases). Per germline, CDR1 LNHDA and CDR2 SQIVND (reference sequence). The CDR3 sequence is 17 residues long. The V and J ends lost 3 bases and 0 bases respectively, with 15 bases between them. CDR3 in DNA: TGTGCCAGTAGTATCACGGGAGGGGATTTTAGCAATCAGCCCCAGCATTTT. Translated, it gives CASSITGGDFSNQPQHF.

This clonotype occurred many times. The gene calls are TRBV6-5 and TRBJ2-3, with a possible D match to TRBD2 (7 bases). Deletions cut 8 bases from V and 3 bases from J, with 24 bases between. Germline CDR1 is MNHEY and CDR2 is SVGAGI. There are 17 residues in the CDR3. The CDR3 DNA is TGTGCCAGCCGGGACTACAAGAGTCAGGGGCCTACAGATACGCAGTATTTT. Amino acid sequence: CASRDYKSQGPTDTQYF.

This clonotype was picked up a small number of times. The chain employs TRBV3-1 and TRBJ2-3; D is possibly TRBD2 (5 bases). Germline V CDR1 and CDR2: LGHDT, YNNKEL (reference sequence). V was clipped by 1 base and J by 1 base, with 9 bases between them. This CDR3 is 15 amino acids long. CDR3 region: CASSQARVRTDTQYF. In DNA, the CDR3 is TGTGCCAGCAGCCAAGCGAGGGTTCGCACAGATACGCAGTATTTT.

This clonotype was picked up many times. The chain uses TRBV14 and TRBJ2-7; no clear D gene. Trimming pared 2 bases from V and 5 bases from J, leaving 10 bases between. CDR1 and CDR2 (germline): SGHDN, FVKESK. This CDR3 region has 13 residues. CDR3 protein: CASSQFRAHEQYF. Written as DNA, the CDR3 is TGTGCCAGCAGCCAATTCCGGGCCCACGAGCAGTACTTC.

This clonotype has at least ten counts. The CDR3 sequence: CASSLAAYPTDTQYF. CDR3 nucleotides: TGTGCCAGCAGCTTGGCGGCGTACCCAACAGATACGCAGTATTTT. This chain joins TRBV5-4 and TRBJ2-3; D remains ambiguous. CDR1 and CDR2 (germline): SGHNT, YYREEE (reference sequence). V lost 0 bases, J lost 3 bases, and 11 bases lay in between. The CDR3 covers 15 residues.

In the case of this clonotype: Relative to the germline gene, one junction end is altered; a read error may explain this. This chain connects TRBV28 to TRBJ1-4; D might be TRBD1 (6 bases). The germline V gene encodes CDR1 MDHEN and CDR2 SYDVKM. CDR3 length: 15 amino acids. The CDR3 DNA follows: TGTGCCAGCAGTTTCAGAGGACAGCTGAATGGAAAACTGTTTTTT. This sequence encodes CASSFRGQLNGKLFF.

This rearrangement joins TRBV5-8 to TRBJ1-1; the match to TRBD1 covers 8 bases. The V and J ends lost 3 bases and 10 bases, in that order; junction bases with no gene match: 8. CDR1 is SGHTS and CDR2 is YDEGEE in the germline V gene. This CDR3 has 13 residues. The CDR3 coding sequence is TGTGCCAGCAGCTCACTCAGGGGGCGTGGAGCTTTCTTT. Translating it yields CASSSLRGRGAFF. Full variable domain (outside the CDR3, taken from reference TRBV5-8 and TRBJ1-1): EAGVTQSPTHLIKTRGQQATLRCSPISGHTSVYWYQQALGLGLQFLLWYDEGEERNRGNFPPRFSGRQFPNYSSELNVNALELEDSALYLCASSSLRGRGAFFGQGTRLTVV.

The chain carries TRBV7-9 and TRBJ1-5, with D maybe TRBD1 (6 bases). Per germline, CDR1 SEHNR and CDR2 FQNEAQ (reference sequence). Trimming cost V 5 bases and J 7 bases, with 15 bases left between them. This CDR3 comprises 14 residues. CDR3 nucleotides: TGTGCCAGCAGCACGGGGGGGGGCTTCCAGCCCCAGCATTTT. Translated, it gives CASSTGGGFQPQHF.

This clonotype was detected many times. The genes are TRBV6-2 or TRBV6-3 and TRBJ2-7; 7 bases align to TRBD1. Unmatched junction bases numbered 12, after V lost 6 bases and J lost 7 bases. The CDR3 has 14 amino acids. Germline-derived CDR1 and CDR2 are MNHEY and SVGEGT. In DNA form, the CDR3 reads TGTGCCAGCAGCTGGACAGGCTACCTTGGGGAGCAGTACTTC. This gives the protein CASSWTGYLGEQYF.

This chain joins TRBV6-2 or TRBV6-3 and TRBJ1-6, with 10 bases matching TRBD1. J gave up 10 bases and V 2 bases, and 20 bases lay outside the gene matches. CDR3 length: 20 residues. Germline V gene sequence: CDR1 MNHEY, CDR2 SVGEGT. CDR3 DNA sequence: TGTGCCAGCAGTTACCCAGGTCACTCCGGGACAGGGGATTTGTCGTCACCCCTCCACTTT. This sequence encodes CASSYPGHSGTGDLSSPLHF.

Notes on this clonotype: The junction and the germline gene differ at one end; a read error may be behind it. The CDR3 coding sequence is TGCGCCAGCAGTGATTTAGCTGCTGCGAATGAGCAGCTCTTC. It yields the protein CASSDLAAANEQLF. V gene TRBV10-1 combines with J gene TRBJ2-1, with D uncertain. Germline V gene lookup returns CDR1 WNHNN and CDR2 SYGVQD (reference sequence). This CDR3 is built from 14 residues.